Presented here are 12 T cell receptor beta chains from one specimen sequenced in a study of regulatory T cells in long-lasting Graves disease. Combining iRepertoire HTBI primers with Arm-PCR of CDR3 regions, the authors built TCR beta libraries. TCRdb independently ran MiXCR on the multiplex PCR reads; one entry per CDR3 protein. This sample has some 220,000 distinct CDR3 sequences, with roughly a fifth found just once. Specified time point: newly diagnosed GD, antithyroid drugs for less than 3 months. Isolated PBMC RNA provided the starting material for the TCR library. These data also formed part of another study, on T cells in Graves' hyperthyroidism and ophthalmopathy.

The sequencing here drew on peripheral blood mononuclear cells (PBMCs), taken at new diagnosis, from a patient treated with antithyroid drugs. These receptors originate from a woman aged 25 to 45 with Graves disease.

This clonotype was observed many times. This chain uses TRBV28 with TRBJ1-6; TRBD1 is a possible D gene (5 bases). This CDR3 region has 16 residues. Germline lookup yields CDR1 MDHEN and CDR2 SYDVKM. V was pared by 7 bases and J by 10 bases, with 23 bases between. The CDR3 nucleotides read TGTGCCAGCACCTCCCCGGGGACGCCCGCACAGTCACCCCTCCACTTT. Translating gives CASTSPGTPAQSPLHF.

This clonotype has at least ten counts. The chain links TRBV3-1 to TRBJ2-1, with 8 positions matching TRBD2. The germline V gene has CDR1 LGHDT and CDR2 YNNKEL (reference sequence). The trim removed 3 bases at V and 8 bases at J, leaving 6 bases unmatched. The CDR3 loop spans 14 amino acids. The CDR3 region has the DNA TGTGCCAGCAGCCAGAGCGGGAGAGCGCATGAGCAGTTCTTC. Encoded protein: CASSQSGRAHEQFF.

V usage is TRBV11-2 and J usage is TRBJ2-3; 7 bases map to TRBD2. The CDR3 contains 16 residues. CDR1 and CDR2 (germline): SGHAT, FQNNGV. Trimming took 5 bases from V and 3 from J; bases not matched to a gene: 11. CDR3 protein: CASSRKNRLATDTQYF. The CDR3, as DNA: TGTGCCAGCAGCCGAAAAAATCGACTAGCTACAGATACGCAGTATTTT. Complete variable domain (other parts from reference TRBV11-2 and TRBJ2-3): EAGVAQSPRYKIIEKRQSVAFWCNPISGHATLYWYQQILGQGPKLLIQFQNNGVVDDSQLPKDRFSAERLKGVDSTLKIQPAKLEDSAVYLCASSRKNRLATDTQYFGPGTRLTVL.

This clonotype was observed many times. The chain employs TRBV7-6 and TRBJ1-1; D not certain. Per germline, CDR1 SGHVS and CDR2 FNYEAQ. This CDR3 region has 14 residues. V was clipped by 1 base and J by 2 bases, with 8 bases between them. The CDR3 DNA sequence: TGTGCCAGCAGCTTAGTACCAGACAACACTGAAGCTTTCTTT. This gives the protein CASSLVPDNTEAFF.

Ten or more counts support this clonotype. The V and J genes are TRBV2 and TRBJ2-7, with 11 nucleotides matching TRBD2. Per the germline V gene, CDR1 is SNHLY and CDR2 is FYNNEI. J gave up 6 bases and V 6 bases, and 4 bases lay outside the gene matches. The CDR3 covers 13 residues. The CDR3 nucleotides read TGTGCCAGCAGGGGGACTAGCGGAGCCGAGCAGTACTTC. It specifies CASRGTSGAEQYF.

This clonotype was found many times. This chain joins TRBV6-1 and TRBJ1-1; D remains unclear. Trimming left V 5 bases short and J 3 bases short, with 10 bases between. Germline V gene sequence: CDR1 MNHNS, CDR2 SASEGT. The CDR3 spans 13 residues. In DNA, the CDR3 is TGTGCCAGCAGTCCCCCGGGGTACACTGAAGCTTTCTTT. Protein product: CASSPPGYTEAFF.

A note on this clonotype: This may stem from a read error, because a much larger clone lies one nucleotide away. The CDR3 here is CASSLETGVATHEKLFF. The CDR3 DNA reads as TGTGCCAGCAGCTTAGAGACAGGCGTTGCAACTCATGAAAAACTGTTTTTT. This sequence joins TRBV11-3 and TRBJ1-4; D may be TRBD1 (6 bases). The length of the CDR3 is 17 residues. Looked up from germline, CDR1 is SGHNT and CDR2 is YENEEA.

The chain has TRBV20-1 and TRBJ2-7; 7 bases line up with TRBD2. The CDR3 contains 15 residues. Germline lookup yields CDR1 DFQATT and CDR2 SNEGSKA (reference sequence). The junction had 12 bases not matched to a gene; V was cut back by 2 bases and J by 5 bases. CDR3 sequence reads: CSARSLLALRDEQYF. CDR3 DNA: TGCAGTGCTAGAAGCCTACTAGCGCTAAGAGACGAGCAGTACTTC.

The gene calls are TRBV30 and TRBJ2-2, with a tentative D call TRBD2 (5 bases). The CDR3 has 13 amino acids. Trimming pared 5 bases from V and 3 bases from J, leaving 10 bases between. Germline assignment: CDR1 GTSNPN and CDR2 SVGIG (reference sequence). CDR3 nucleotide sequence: TGTGCCTGGTTCCCGAGGGACACCGGGGAGCTGTTTTTT. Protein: CAWFPRDTGELFF.

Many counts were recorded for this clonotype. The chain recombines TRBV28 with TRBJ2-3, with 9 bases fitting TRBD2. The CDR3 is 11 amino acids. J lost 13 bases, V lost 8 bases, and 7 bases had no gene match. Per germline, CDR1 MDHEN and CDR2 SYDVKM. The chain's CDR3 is CASGWTSEEYF. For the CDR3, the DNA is TGTGCCAGCGGATGGACTAGCGAGGAGTATTTT.

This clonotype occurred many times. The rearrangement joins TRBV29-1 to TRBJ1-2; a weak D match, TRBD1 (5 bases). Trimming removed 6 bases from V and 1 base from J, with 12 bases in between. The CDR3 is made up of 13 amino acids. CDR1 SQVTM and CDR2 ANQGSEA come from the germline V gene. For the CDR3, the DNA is TGCAGCGTCGAGGTAGGGGATAACTATGGCTACACCTTC. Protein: CSVEVGDNYGYTF.

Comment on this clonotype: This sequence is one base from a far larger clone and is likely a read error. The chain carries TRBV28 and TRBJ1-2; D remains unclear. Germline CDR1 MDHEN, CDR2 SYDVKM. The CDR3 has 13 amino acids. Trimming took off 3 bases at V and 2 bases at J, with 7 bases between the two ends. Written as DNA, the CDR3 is TGTGCCAGCAGTTTCGCGAAAAACTATGGCTACACCTTC. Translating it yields CASSFAKNYGYTF.